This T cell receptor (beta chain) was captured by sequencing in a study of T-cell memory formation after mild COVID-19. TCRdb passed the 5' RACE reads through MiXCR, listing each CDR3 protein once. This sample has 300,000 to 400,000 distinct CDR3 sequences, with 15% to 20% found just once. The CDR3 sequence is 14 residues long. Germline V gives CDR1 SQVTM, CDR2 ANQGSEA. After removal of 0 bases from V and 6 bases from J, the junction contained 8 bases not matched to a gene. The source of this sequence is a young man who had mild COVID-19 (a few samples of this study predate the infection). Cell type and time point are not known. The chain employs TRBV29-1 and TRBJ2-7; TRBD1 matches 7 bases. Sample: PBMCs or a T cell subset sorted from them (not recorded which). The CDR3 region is CSVEDYPGGSEQYF. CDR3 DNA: TGCAGCGTTGAAGACTACCCAGGGGGAAGCGAGCAGTACTTC.